These 32 T cell receptor beta chains were all obtained from the same sample, sequenced in a study of blood T cell repertoires in COVID-19. The assay was immunoSEQ multiplex PCR, and TCRdb's table has in-frame clones only and misses some. Of 130,000 or so clones listed, around 84% are singletons. The sequencing sample was made of peripheral blood. These receptors were obtained from a woman aged 55-70 years with acute or convalescent COVID-19.

The rearrangement uses TRBV7-2 and TRBJ1-1; the match to TRBD1 covers 7 bases. J gave up 5 bases and V 5 bases, and 5 bases lay outside the gene matches. Per germline, CDR1 SGHTA and CDR2 FQGNSA. This CDR3 has 13 residues. CDR3 in amino acids: CASSPTGDTEAFF. DNA of the CDR3: TGTGCCAGCAGCCCAACAGGGGATACTGAAGCTTTCTTT.

The rearrangement joins TRBV21-1 to TRBJ2-3; no DNA check was done on the table's D call, TRBD2. TRBV21-1 is a listed pseudogene. The CDR3 runs 16 residues. In nucleotides, the CDR3 is TGTGCCAGCAGCAACCCCTCTAGCGTCCCCACAGATACGCAGTATTTT. The encoded protein is CASSNPSSVPTDTQYF.

This clone was detected a few times. The chain is built from TRBV5-8 and TRBJ1-2; 7 bases are a match to TRBD1. The CDR3 totals 15 residues. Looked up from germline, CDR1 is SGHTS and CDR2 is YDEGEE. The J segment lost 6 bases and the V segment lost 0 bases, leaving 8 bases of the junction unmatched. DNA for the CDR3: TGTGCCAGCAGCTTGGCCGTGGGACAGCATGATGGCTACACCTTC. This encodes CASSLAVGQHDGYTF.

The rearrangement uses TRBV6-4 and TRBJ1-1, with D possibly TRBD1 on 6 matching bases. The CDR3 runs to 14 residues. V dropped 5 bases and J dropped 0 bases, with 10 bases sitting between them. CDR1 is MRHNA, CDR2 SNTAGT, per germline. The CDR3 loop is CASSPGHLNTEAFF. CDR3 sequence (DNA): TGTGCCAGCAGTCCGGGACACCTGAACACTGAAGCTTTCTTT.

The chain joins TRBV19 to TRBJ1-6; 8 bases agree with TRBD1. The CDR3 consists of 16 residues. Germline V gives CDR1 LNHDA, CDR2 SQIVND (reference sequence). J was trimmed by 5 bases and V by 9 bases; bases with no gene match: 12. The CDR3 loop is CASRGTTGADNSPLHF. The CDR3 DNA is TGTGCCAGCCGGGGCACGACAGGGGCCGATAATTCACCCCTCCACTTT. Using reference TRBV19 and TRBJ1-6 for the parts outside the CDR3, the full variable domain is DGGITQSPKYLFRKEGQNVTLSCEQNLNHDAMYWYRQDPGQGLRLIYYSQIVNDFQKGDIAEGYSVSREKKESFPLTVTSAQKNPTAFYLCASRGTTGADNSPLHFGNGTRLTVT.

The CDR3 coding sequence is TGTGCCTGGAGTGTATGGGGCAGGGCGATTGAAGCTTTCTTT. This codes for CAWSVWGRAIEAFF. The V call is TRBV30, the J call TRBJ1-1; tentative D call: TRBD1 (5 bases). The CDR3 has 14 amino acids. Trimming shortened V by 0 bases and J by 7 bases, and 15 bases separated the two germline ends. Germline V gene lookup returns CDR1 GTSNPN and CDR2 SVGIG (reference sequence).

The chain's CDR3 is CASSLGASNYGYTF. The CDR3 DNA sequence: TGTGCCAGCAGTCTGGGGGCCAGTAACTATGGCTACACCTTC. The gene calls are TRBV28 and TRBJ1-2; a weak D match, TRBD1 (6 bases). The V end was cut by 5 bases, the J end by 1 base, with 11 bases between. Germline assignment: CDR1 MDHEN and CDR2 SYDVKM. The CDR3 totals 14 residues.

With respect to this clone: The same CDR3 arises from other DNA sequences in this sample as well. The chain is built from TRBV5-1 and TRBJ2-7, with a possible D match to TRBD2 (5 bases). V was trimmed by 0 bases and J by 4 bases, leaving 8 bases between them. This CDR3 is built from 13 residues. Germline V gene lookup returns CDR1 SGHRS and CDR2 YFSETQ. The CDR3 sequence: CASSLDRGYEQYF. In DNA, the CDR3 is TGCGCCAGCAGCTTGGACCGGGGTTACGAGCAGTACTTC.

The chain joins TRBV7-4 to TRBJ1-3, with D perhaps TRBD1 (5 bases). This CDR3 region has 16 residues. Germline CDR1 is SGHVT and CDR2 is SQSDAQ. V lost 5 bases and J 0 bases, leaving 14 bases between the germline ends. CDR3 nucleotide sequence: TGTGCCAGCAGCACTGGACAAGACCACTCTGGAAACACCATATATTTT. Its protein is CASSTGQDHSGNTIYF.

J is TRBJ1-1 and V is TRBV28; D uncertain. This CDR3 is 14 amino acids long. The germline V gene has CDR1 MDHEN and CDR2 SYDVKM. V was clipped by 3 bases and J by 1 base, with 9 bases between them. CDR3 sequence (DNA): TGTGCCAGCAGTTTCTTTGGGCAGAACACTGAAGCTTTCTTT. Amino acid sequence: CASSFFGQNTEAFF.

The CDR3 loop is CASSLQGRYNSPLHF. The CDR3 DNA reads TGTGCCAGCAGCTTACAGGGGAGGTATAATTCACCCCTCCACTTT. The V call is TRBV5-4, the J call TRBJ1-6; 7 bases fit TRBD1. This CDR3 has 15 amino acids. Germline trimming cut 2 bases from V and 4 bases from J; bases unmatched to any gene: 3. The germline V gene encodes CDR1 SGHNT and CDR2 YYREEE (reference sequence).

On this clone itself: At one of its ends the junction is not consistent with the germline gene, which may arise from a read error. This sequence joins TRBV7-7 and TRBJ1-5; D call uncertain. This CDR3 has 15 amino acids. Looked up from germline, CDR1 is SSHAT and CDR2 is FNYEAQ (reference sequence). CDR3 coding DNA: TGTGCTAGCAGCTTAGCGGGGAGAATCAATCAGCCCCAGCATTTT. This translates into CASSLAGRINQPQHF.

The V and J genes are TRBV9 and TRBJ2-5; D uncertain. Germline V gene lookup returns CDR1 SGDLS and CDR2 YYNGEE. V was clipped by 3 bases and J by 0 bases, with 6 bases between them. CDR3 length: 13 residues. CDR3 loop: CASSANYQETQYF. The DNA of the CDR3 is TGTGCCAGCAGCGCAAACTACCAAGAGACCCAGTACTTC.

This chain links TRBV4-2 with TRBJ1-1; the D gene is possibly TRBD1 (6 bases). With 3 bases removed from V and 0 bases from J, the gap between germline ends came to 11 bases. This CDR3 contains 15 residues. CDR1 and CDR2 from the germline V gene are LGHNA and YNFKEQ. In nucleotides, the CDR3 is TGTGCCAGCAGCCAGGCAGGACAGATGAACACTGAAGCTTTCTTT. Its translation: CASSQAGQMNTEAFF.

The V call is TRBV19, the J call TRBJ1-5; a possible D gene is TRBD1 (5 bases). Trimming took off 8 bases at V and 6 bases at J, with 14 bases between the two ends. The CDR3 has 13 amino acids. CDR1 is LNHDA, CDR2 SQIVND, per germline (reference sequence). CDR3 in amino acids: CASCENRRQPQHF. The DNA for the CDR3 is TGTGCCAGTTGCGAAAACAGGCGTCAGCCCCAGCATTTT. The entire variable domain, with the rest obtained from reference TRBV19 and TRBJ1-5, is as follows: DGGITQSPKYLFRKEGQNVTLSCEQNLNHDAMYWYRQDPGQGLRLIYYSQIVNDFQKGDIAEGYSVSREKKESFPLTVTSAQKNPTAFYLCASCENRRQPQHFGDGTRLSIL.

The chain carries TRBV28 and TRBJ2-1, with 7 bases identical to TRBD1. Per the germline V gene, CDR1 is MDHEN and CDR2 is SYDVKM. The ends lost 6 bases at V and 7 bases at J; junction bases unmatched: 6. The CDR3 loop spans 13 amino acids. The CDR3 loop is CASSIPGGNEQFF. The CDR3 nucleotides read TGTGCCAGCAGCATACCAGGGGGTAATGAGCAGTTCTTC.

The chain employs TRBV6-5 and TRBJ2-3, with 8 bases that match TRBD2. V gave up 2 bases and J gave up 8 bases; unmatched junction bases: 9. The germline V gene has CDR1 MNHEY and CDR2 SVGAGI. The CDR3 contains 15 residues. For the CDR3, the DNA is TGTGCCAGCAGTTACACCGGGGGGGCCGGCGTTACGCAGTATTTT. Protein product: CASSYTGGAGVTQYF.

V gene TRBV5-4 combines with J gene TRBJ2-5, with 8 bases aligning to TRBD1. Trimming took 5 bases from V and 0 from J; bases not matched to a gene: 9. The germline V gene encodes CDR1 SGHNT and CDR2 YYREEE (reference sequence). CDR3 size: 16 residues. This CDR3 is CASSRGQGKYQETQYF. The CDR3 nucleotides read TGTGCCAGCAGTCGTGGACAGGGCAAGTACCAAGAGACCCAGTACTTC.

This chain links TRBV7-9 with TRBJ1-6, with 12 bases aligning to TRBD1. Germline lookup yields CDR1 SEHNR and CDR2 FQNEAQ (reference sequence). Trimming removed 4 bases from V and 9 bases from J; junction bases left unmatched: 7. The CDR3 covers 16 residues. The CDR3 coding sequence is TGTGCCAGCAGCTCGGGACAGGGGGCCTCTAGTTCACCCCTCCACTTT. Translation: CASSSGQGASSSPLHF.

The chain combines TRBV11-2 with TRBJ1-2, with 8 bases that match TRBD1. The CDR3 loop spans 15 amino acids. Germline V gene sequence: CDR1 SGHAT, CDR2 FQNNGV. The junction had 8 bases not matched to a gene; V was cut back by 4 bases and J by 4 bases. The CDR3 DNA sequence: TGTGCCAGCAGCTCGCCCGGGACAGGCATCTATGGCTACACCTTC. Protein: CASSSPGTGIYGYTF.

The chain uses TRBV6-2 or TRBV6-3 and TRBJ2-3; 8 positions match TRBD2. Looked up from germline, CDR1 is MNHEY and CDR2 is SVGEGT. After removal of 2 bases from V and 14 bases from J, the junction contained 6 bases not matched to a gene. The CDR3 runs to 12 residues. The CDR3 reads CASSYGRGGLYF. In DNA, the CDR3 is TGTGCCAGCAGTTACGGTCGGGGGGGCCTGTATTTT.

The chain recombines TRBV29-1 with TRBJ2-1; the match to TRBD2 covers 8 bases. This CDR3 spans 15 amino acids. V was pared by 4 bases and J by 5 bases, with 10 bases of the junction left unmatched. Germline CDR1 and CDR2: SQVTM and ANQGSEA. Here the CDR3 DNA reads TGCAGCGTTGGTGAGCTGCGGGGGGCCGACAATGAGCAGTTCTTC. Residues: CSVGELRGADNEQFF.

This rearrangement joins TRBV25-1 to TRBJ2-3; weak D call: TRBD1 (6 bases). From germline, CDR1 is MGHDK and CDR2 SYGVNS. This CDR3 is 16 amino acids long. The V end was cut by 4 bases, the J end by 4 bases, with 18 bases between. CDR3: CASSGHRAPRADTQYF. As DNA, the CDR3 is TGTGCCAGCAGTGGGCACAGGGCCCCACGGGCAGATACGCAGTATTTT.

V gene TRBV5-1 combines with J gene TRBJ1-1; no definite D call. The CDR3 loop spans 15 amino acids. V lost 1 base and J 3 bases, leaving 13 bases between the germline ends. Germline V lookup: CDR1 SGHRS, CDR2 YFSETQ. CDR3 amino acids: CASSLIPTSDTEAFF. CDR3 in DNA: TGCGCCAGCAGCTTGATCCCCACAAGCGACACTGAAGCTTTCTTT.

The J gene is TRBJ1-1, the V gene TRBV27; D is uncertain. The CDR3 runs to 13 residues. V shed 2 bases and J shed 10 bases, with 14 bases lying between them. Germline V lookup: CDR1 MNHEY, CDR2 SMNVEV (reference sequence). This chain's CDR3 is CASSLNIGTVAFF. In DNA, the CDR3 is TGTGCCAGCAGTTTAAATATCGGAACAGTAGCTTTCTTT.

J is TRBJ2-6 and V is TRBV11-3; perhaps TRBD1 as D (6 bases). Germline CDR1 reads SGHNT; CDR2 reads YENEEA. The length of the CDR3 is 17 residues. V was pared by 1 base and J by 0 bases, with 10 bases between. The CDR3 protein is CASSLVVGGSGANVLTF. The CDR3 nucleotides are TGTGCCAGCAGCTTAGTTGTAGGGGGCTCTGGGGCCAACGTCCTGACTTTC.

The V gene is TRBV18, the J gene TRBJ1-1; tentative D call: TRBD1 (6 bases). Germline loops: CDR1 KGHSH, CDR2 LQKENI. V was cut by 6 bases and J by 5 bases, with 28 bases left in between. The CDR3 consists of 18 residues. The chain's CDR3 is CASSPGNRVRGSGTEAFF. DNA for the CDR3: TGTGCCAGCTCCCCCGGCAACAGGGTAAGGGGGTCAGGGACTGAAGCTTTCTTT.

CDR3 amino acids: CASNSILAGGTDTQYF. The CDR3 coding sequence is TGTGCCAGCAACTCCATACTCGCGGGTGGCACAGATACGCAGTATTTT. The gene calls are TRBV25-1 and TRBJ2-3, with D possibly TRBD2 on 5 matching bases. V was clipped by 7 bases and J by 1 base, with 18 bases between them. In germline, CDR1 is MGHDK, CDR2 SYGVNS. The CDR3 is 16 residues long.

The chain employs TRBV11-2 and TRBJ2-7; TRBD2 aligns across 11 bases. There are 12 residues in the CDR3. Germline V gene lookup returns CDR1 SGHAT and CDR2 FQNNGV. Trimming removed 0 bases from V and 13 bases from J; junction bases left unmatched: 2. CDR3 in DNA: TGTGCCAGCAGCTTAGAACTAGCGGGGGTCTACTTC. This encodes CASSLELAGVYF.

This chain uses TRBV7-9 with TRBJ2-5; 12 bases match TRBD1. This CDR3 has 16 amino acids. Germline CDR1 and CDR2: SEHNR and FQNEAQ (reference sequence). Trimming cost V 5 bases and J 4 bases; bases outside gene matches: 8. CDR3: CASSVGTGGRGETQYF. The CDR3 DNA reads as TGTGCCAGCAGCGTAGGGACAGGGGGCAGGGGAGAGACCCAGTACTTC.

This chain links TRBV12-3 or TRBV12-4 with TRBJ1-2; possible D gene TRBD1, 6 bases. The ends were cut back, 6 bases at V and 8 bases at J, with 16 bases in the middle. The CDR3 totals 13 residues. CDR3 coding DNA: TGTGCCAGCAGCCACGGACAGTATCGCGGCTACACCTTC. This encodes CASSHGQYRGYTF.

The rearrangement joins TRBV7-3 to TRBJ2-5, with unresolved D. The CDR3 is 13 amino acids. In germline, CDR1 is SGHTA, CDR2 FQGTGA. V lost 0 bases to trimming and J lost 1 base, with 3 bases between them. CDR3 nucleotide sequence: TGTGCCAGCAGCTTAACCTTCCAAGAGACCCAGTACTTC. Its protein product is CASSLTFQETQYF.